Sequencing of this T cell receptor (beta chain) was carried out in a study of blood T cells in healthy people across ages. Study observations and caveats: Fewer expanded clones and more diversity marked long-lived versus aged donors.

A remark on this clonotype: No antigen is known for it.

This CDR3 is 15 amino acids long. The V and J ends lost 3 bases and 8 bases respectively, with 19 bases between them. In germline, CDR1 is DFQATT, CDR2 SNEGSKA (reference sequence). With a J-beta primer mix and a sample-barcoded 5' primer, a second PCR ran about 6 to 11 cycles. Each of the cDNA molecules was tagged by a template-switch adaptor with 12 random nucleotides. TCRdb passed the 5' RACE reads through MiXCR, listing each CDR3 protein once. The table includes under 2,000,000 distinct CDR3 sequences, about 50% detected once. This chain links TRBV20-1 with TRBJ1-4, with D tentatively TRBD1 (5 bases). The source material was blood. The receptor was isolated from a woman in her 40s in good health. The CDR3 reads CSAREIDSAGEKLFF. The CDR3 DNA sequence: TGCAGTGCTAGGGAGATCGACAGCGCGGGGGAAAAACTGTTTTTT.